This entry concerns a single T cell receptor beta chain. This clonotype was counted only a few times. The antigen it binds to is not known. Base qualities are not recorded, but no much larger clone differs from it by a single base. V sheds 1 base and J sheds 10 bases, leaving 16 bases between their ends. From its cysteine to its phenylalanine, the CDR3 spans 14 amino acids. The read is trimmed to its CDR3 DNA, 42 bases read in frame from base 1. The germline V gene specifies SNHLY as CDR1 and FYNNEI as CDR2. This entry comes from a study of T cells in Graves' hyperthyroidism and ophthalmopathy (dated by TCRdb to about 2019). For the wider study: Peripheral blood was sampled at the time of initial diagnosis, prior to any treatment. TCR V-J signatures able to tell the groups apart were searched for in a discovery cohort of 90 to 100 patients, of whom more than 40 had Graves' ophthalmopathy and 57 had stable Graves' hyperthyroidism. An independent validation cohort of fewer than 20 hyperthyroidism patients and more than 15 patients who later progressed to ophthalmopathy tested prospective prediction of ophthalmopathy. For training and testing, the roughly 97 patients in the discovery cohort were randomly divided in a 7:3 ratio. In several Graves' hyperthyroidism patients, the study also compared T-cell repertoires from thyroid tissue with T-cell repertoires from blood. After blood sampling, hyperthyroidism patients were treated with methimazole at a starting dose of 30 mg daily, and ophthalmopathy patients were treated with high-dose intravenous methylprednisolone. The paper describes TCR Vbeta CDR3 sequencing of 120 to 150 peripheral blood samples, made up of 43 ophthalmopathy patients, 70 to 75 hyperthyroidism patients and about 17 progressor patients.

Overall results and qualifications from the work: Most expanded thyroid clonotypes (frequency above 0.001) were also detected in blood, a finding suggesting that blood repertoires may reflect thyroid immune responses. During validation, the model predicted progression to ophthalmopathy a median of about 5.9 months ahead of onset, with approximately 71% sensitivity and 72.22% specificity. In cross-validation, a model built on a 13 V-J signature told ophthalmopathy apart from stable hyperthyroidism with 85% to 90% sensitivity and about 81% specificity, and in testing the same model reached 80%/75%. Sample size was not statistically predetermined, and blinding of investigators to group allocation was not performed.

Graves' hyperthyroidism was defined as stable when no progression to ophthalmopathy occurred over 18 months of follow-up. Hyperthyroidism patients were newly diagnosed, with disease duration under 2 months, and aged 18 to 65 years. Exclusion was applied to patients with uncontrolled infections, other autoimmune diseases, pregnancy or lactation. Diagnoses relied on clinical symptoms, serum thyroxine and TRAb, thyroid ultrasound and orbital computed tomography. PBMCs were separated from roughly 10 ml of fresh peripheral blood using Ficoll-Paque density gradient centrifugation. Total RNA was extracted using Trizol reagent, and RNA quality was assessed on an Agilent 2100 Bioanalyzer. Amplification of TCR beta CDR3 regions was carried out from RNA transcripts. The first round of RT-PCR for the TCR CDR3 was performed with the HTBI primer set and the Qiagen OneStep RT-PCR kit. The libraries were constructed in a second round of multiplex PCR and then size-selected and purified. The libraries were sequenced on an Illumina HiSeq2000 using paired-end 100 bp reads. On the authors' methods: Raw data were processed with SOAPnuke, discarding reads with adapters, uncalled bases, mean Phred below 15, or no exact constant-primer or identifier match. High-quality paired reads were merged with COPE v1.2.5, and unique nucleotide sequences were defined as clonotypes. Clonotypes were aligned to IMGT TRBV, TRBD and TRBJ reference segments using MiTCR v1.1. The analysis included only V-J combinations with a frequency above 0.0001, which together covered approximately 99% of the repertoires. A TCS score was defined as the ratio of F50 (clonal expansion) to E x V (chaos), with BLOSUM62-based TCRdist applied between CDR3 peptides within each V-J. Welch's t-statistics and random forest reduced around 550 V-J features to 10 to 15, which were used in a naive Bayes classifier (R e1071). The raw public data were reprocessed by TCRdb itself: fastp quality trimming at Q25, MiXCR clonotype calling, in-frame beta chains only. Rows with a matching CDR3 protein are joined into one entry that keeps the most common DNA and genes. What appears here as the V and J calls and clone size reflects TCRdb's work, not the paper's. The sample records some 510,000 distinct CDR3 sequences, 20% to 25% of which are singletons. The leading ten clones occupy 26% of the sample.

The V and J genes are TRBV2 and TRBJ1-1, with no D gene named confidently. The origin of this receptor is a man aged 18 to 35 with Graves' hyperthyroidism. The specimen sequenced was blood. CDR3 sequence: CASSEGIGWYGAFF. The base sequence is TGTGCCAGCAGTGAAGGGATCGGTTGGTATGGAGCTTTCTTT.